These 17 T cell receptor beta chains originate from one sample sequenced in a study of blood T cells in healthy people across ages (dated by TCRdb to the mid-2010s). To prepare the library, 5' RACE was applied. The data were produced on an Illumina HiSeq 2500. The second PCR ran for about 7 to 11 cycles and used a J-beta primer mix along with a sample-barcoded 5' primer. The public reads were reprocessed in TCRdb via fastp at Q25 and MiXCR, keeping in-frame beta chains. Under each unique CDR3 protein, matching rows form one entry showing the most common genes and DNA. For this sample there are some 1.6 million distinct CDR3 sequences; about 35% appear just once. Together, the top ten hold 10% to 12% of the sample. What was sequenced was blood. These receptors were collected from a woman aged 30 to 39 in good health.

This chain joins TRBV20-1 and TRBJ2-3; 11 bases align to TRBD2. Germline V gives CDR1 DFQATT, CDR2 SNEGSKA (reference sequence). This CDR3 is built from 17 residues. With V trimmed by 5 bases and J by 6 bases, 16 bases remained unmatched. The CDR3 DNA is TGCAGTGCTCCGGTCCGAGTACGACTAGCGGGGACGGATACGCAGTATTTT. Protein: CSAPVRVRLAGTDTQYF.

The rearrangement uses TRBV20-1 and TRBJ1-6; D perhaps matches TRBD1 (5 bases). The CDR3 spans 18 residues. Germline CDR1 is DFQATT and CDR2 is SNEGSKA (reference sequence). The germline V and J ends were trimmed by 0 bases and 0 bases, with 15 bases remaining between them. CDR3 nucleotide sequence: TGCAGTGCTAGAGATCTGGCAGGGCAGAGCTCCTATAATTCACCCCTCCACTTT. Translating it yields CSARDLAGQSSYNSPLHF.

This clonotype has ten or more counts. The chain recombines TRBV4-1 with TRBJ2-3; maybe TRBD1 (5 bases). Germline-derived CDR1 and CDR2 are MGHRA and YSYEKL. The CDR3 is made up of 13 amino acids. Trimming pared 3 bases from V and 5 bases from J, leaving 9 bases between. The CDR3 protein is CASSHEGVDTQYF. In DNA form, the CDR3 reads TGCGCCAGCAGCCACGAAGGGGTAGATACGCAGTATTTT.

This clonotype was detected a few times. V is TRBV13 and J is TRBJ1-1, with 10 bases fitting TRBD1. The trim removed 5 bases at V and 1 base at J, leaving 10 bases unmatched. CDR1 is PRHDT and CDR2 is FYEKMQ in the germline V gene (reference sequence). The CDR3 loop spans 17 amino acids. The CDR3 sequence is CASSPYRDRGGNTEAFF. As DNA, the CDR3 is TGTGCCAGCAGCCCCTACCGGGACAGGGGAGGGAACACTGAAGCTTTCTTT. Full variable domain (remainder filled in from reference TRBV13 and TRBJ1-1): AAGVIQSPRHLIKEKRETATLKCYPIPRHDTVYWYQQGPGQDPQFLISFYEKMQSDKGSIPDRFSAQQFSDYHSELNMSSLELGDSALYFCASSPYRDRGGNTEAFFGQGTRLTVV.

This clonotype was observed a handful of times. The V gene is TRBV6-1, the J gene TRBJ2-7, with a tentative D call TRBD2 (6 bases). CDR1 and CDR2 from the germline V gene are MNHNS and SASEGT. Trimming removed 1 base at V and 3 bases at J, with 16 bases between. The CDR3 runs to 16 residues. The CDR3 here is CASSEEAGPFLYEQYF. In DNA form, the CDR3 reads TGTGCCAGCAGTGAAGAGGCGGGGCCCTTTCTCTACGAGCAGTACTTC.

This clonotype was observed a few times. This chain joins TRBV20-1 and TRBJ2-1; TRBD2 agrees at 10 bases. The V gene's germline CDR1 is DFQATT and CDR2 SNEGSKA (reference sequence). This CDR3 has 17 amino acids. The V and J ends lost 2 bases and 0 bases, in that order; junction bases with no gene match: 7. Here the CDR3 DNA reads TGCAGTGCTAGAATGGCTAGCGGGGGTAGCTCCTACAATGAGCAGTTCTTC. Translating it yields CSARMASGGSSYNEQFF.

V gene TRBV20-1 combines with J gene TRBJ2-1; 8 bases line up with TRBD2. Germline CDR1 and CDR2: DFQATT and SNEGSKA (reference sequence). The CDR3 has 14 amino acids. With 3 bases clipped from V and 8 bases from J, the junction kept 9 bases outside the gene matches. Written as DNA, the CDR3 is TGCAGTGCTAGTGGCCATCTCGGGGGGGATGAGCAGTTCTTC. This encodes CSASGHLGGDEQFF.

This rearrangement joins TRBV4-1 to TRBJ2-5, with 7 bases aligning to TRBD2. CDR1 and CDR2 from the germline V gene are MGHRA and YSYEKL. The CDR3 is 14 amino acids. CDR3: CTGSGRGLQETQYF. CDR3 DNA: TGCACCGGCAGCGGGCGGGGGTTACAAGAGACCCAGTACTTC.

The CDR3 here is CASSPGQALYGYTF. DNA of the CDR3: TGTGCCAGCAGTCCGGGACAGGCGCTATATGGCTACACCTTC. This chain links TRBV28 with TRBJ1-2, with 8 bases aligning to TRBD1. The CDR3 sequence is 14 residues long. Trimming at V came to 5 bases and at J to 5 bases, leaving 7 bases not matched to a gene. Germline V gives CDR1 MDHEN, CDR2 SYDVKM.

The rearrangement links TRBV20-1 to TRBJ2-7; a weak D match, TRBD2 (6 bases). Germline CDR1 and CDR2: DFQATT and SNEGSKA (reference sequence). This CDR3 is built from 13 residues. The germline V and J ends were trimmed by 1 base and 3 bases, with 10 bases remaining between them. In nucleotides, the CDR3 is TGCAGTGCTAGAGGGGGGGAGCTCTACGAGCAGTACTTC. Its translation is CSARGGELYEQYF.

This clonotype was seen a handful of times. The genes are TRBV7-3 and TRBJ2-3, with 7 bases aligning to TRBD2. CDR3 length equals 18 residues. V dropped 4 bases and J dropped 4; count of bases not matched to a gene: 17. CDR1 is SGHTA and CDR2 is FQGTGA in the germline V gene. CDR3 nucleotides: TGTGCCAGCAGCTCCCGGGAGGTCTTGCAGGGTGTATCAGATACGCAGTATTTT. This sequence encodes CASSSREVLQGVSDTQYF. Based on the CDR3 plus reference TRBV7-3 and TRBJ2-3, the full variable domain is GAGVSQTPSNKVTEKGKYVELRCDPISGHTALYWYRQSLGQGPEFLIYFQGTGAADDSGLPNDRFFAVRPEGSVSTLKIQRTERGDSAVYLCASSSREVLQGVSDTQYFGPGTRLTVL.

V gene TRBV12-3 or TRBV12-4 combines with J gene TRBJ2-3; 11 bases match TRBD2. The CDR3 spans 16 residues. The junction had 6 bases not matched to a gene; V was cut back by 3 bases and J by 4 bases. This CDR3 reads CASSFYSGRGADTQYF. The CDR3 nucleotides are TGTGCCAGCAGTTTTTATAGCGGGAGGGGAGCAGATACGCAGTATTTT.

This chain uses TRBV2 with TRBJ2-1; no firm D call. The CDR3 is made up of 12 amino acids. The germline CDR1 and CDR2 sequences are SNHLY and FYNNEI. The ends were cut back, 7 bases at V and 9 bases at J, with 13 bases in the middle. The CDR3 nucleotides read TGTGCCAGCATGCCAGACGCCGGTGAGCAGTTCTTC. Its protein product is CASMPDAGEQFF.

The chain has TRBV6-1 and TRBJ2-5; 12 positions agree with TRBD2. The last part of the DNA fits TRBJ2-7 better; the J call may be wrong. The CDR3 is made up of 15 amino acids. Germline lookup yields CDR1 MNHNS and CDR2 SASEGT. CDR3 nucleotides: TGTGCCAGCAGTCGGACTAGCGGGAATTACTACGAGCAGTACTTC. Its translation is CASSRTSGNYYEQYF.

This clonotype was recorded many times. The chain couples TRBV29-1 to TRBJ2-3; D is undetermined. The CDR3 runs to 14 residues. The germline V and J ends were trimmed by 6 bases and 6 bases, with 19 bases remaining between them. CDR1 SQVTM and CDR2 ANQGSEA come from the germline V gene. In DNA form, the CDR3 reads TGCAGCGTGGCCGGTATGGGAACGACGGATACGCAGTATTTT. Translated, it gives CSVAGMGTTDTQYF.

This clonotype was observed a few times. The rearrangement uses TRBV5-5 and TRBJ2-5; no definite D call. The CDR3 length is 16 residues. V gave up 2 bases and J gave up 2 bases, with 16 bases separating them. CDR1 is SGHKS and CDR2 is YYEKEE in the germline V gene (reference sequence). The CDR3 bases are TGTGCCAGCAGCTTTAAGGTCGCACGGGTACAAGAGACCCAGTACTTC. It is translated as CASSFKVARVQETQYF. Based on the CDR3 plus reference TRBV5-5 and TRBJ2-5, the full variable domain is DAGVTQSPTHLIKTRGQQVTLRCSPISGHKSVSWYQQVLGQGPQFIFQYYEKEERGRGNFPDRFSARQFPNYSSELNVNALLLGDSALYLCASSFKVARVQETQYFGPGTRLLVL.

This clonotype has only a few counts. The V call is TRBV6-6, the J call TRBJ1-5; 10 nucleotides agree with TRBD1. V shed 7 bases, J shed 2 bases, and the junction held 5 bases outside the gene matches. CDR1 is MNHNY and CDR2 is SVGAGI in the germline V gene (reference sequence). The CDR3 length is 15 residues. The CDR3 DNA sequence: TGTGCCAGCACCCTTGGACAGGGGGGCAATCAGCCCCAGCATTTT. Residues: CASTLGQGGNQPQHF.